This T cell receptor (beta chain) was sequenced during a study of CD8 T cells in ankylosing spondylitis. Whole-study findings and limits: Clones linked to the disease showed a CD8+ phenotype. They occurred at relatively low frequencies in peripheral blood. Reportedly, significant enrichment of disease-linked clones occurred in matched ankylosing spondylitis synovial fluid. About 8 highly homologous variants made up a TCR beta motif, and this motif appeared characteristic of ankylosing spondylitis blood.

One entry per CDR3 protein, called by TCRdb with MiXCR from the 5' RACE reads. This table holds 500,000 or so distinct CDR3 sequences, 5.3% found once. Deletions cut 5 bases from V and 6 bases from J, with 18 bases between. Germline-derived CDR1 and CDR2 are LGHNA and YSLEER. This CDR3 is 15 amino acids long. This clonotype was detected many times. No antigen is known for it. The specimen sequenced was blood, either unsorted or a sorted T cell fraction (not recorded which). The gene calls are TRBV4-3 and TRBJ2-3; D not resolved. The clonotype was recovered from a male donor with ankylosing spondylitis. This CDR3 reads CASSEAGPQKDTQYF. As DNA, the CDR3 is TGCGCCAGCAGCGAAGCCGGGCCTCAAAAGGATACGCAGTATTTT.